Below are 26 T cell receptor beta chains sequenced from a single sample in a study of blood T cells in healthy people across ages. A second PCR of about 6 to 11 cycles used a sample-barcoded 5' primer and a J-beta primer mix. TCRdb independently ran MiXCR on the 5' RACE reads; one entry per CDR3 protein. The table has over a million distinct CDR3 sequences, 59% seen once. Input material: blood. The receptor set was obtained from a man between 18 and 29 years old in good health.

Details on this clonotype: Sequence at one end of the junction differs from germline and may be a read error. The chain carries TRBV9 and TRBJ2-3; D is uncertain. The germline gives CDR1 SGDLS, CDR2 YYNGEE. This CDR3 has 13 amino acids. The CDR3 loop reads CAGSVVVSDTQYF. Here the CDR3 DNA reads TGTGCCGGCAGCGTAGTTGTGTCAGATACGCAGTATTTT.

V and J are TRBV27 and TRBJ1-2; D is unclear. Trimming removed 5 bases at V and 2 bases at J, with 15 bases between. Germline V lookup: CDR1 MNHEY, CDR2 SMNVEV (reference sequence). The CDR3 has 15 amino acids. This CDR3 reads CASSTARTENYGYTF. CDR3 bases: TGTGCCAGCAGTACAGCCAGAACAGAGAACTATGGCTACACCTTC.

The chain links TRBV4-1 to TRBJ2-1; TRBD2 aligns across 12 bases. Looked up from germline, CDR1 is MGHRA and CDR2 is YSYEKL. Trimming took 4 bases from V and 5 from J; bases not matched to a gene: 6. This CDR3 is 16 amino acids long. CDR3 protein: CASSPRLAGANNEQFF. The DNA of the CDR3 is TGCGCCAGCAGCCCACGACTAGCGGGGGCGAACAATGAGCAGTTCTTC.

This clonotype was detected a few times. V is TRBV12-3 or TRBV12-4 and J is TRBJ2-3; D gene ambiguous. The CDR3 has 12 amino acids. V was pared by 5 bases and J by 7 bases, with 10 bases between. As DNA, the CDR3 is TGTGCCAGCAGTGCCACCTGGAATACGCAGTATTTT. This translates into CASSATWNTQYF.

The chain joins TRBV18 to TRBJ2-1; 7 nucleotides align to TRBD2. Per germline, CDR1 KGHSH and CDR2 LQKENI. CDR3 size: 14 residues. Germline trimming cut 3 bases from V and 8 bases from J; bases unmatched to any gene: 7. The CDR3: CASSPFGTNDEQFF. CDR3 bases: TGTGCCAGCTCACCTTTCGGGACTAATGATGAGCAGTTCTTC.

The rearrangement uses TRBV7-2 and TRBJ1-1; D perhaps matches TRBD1 (5 bases). The germline V and J ends were trimmed by 5 bases and 1 base, with 14 bases remaining between them. CDR3 length equals 15 residues. In germline, CDR1 is SGHTA, CDR2 FQGNSA. Here the CDR3 DNA reads TGTGCCAGCAGCACCAGATCCGGGGGGAACACTGAAGCTTTCTTT. It encodes CASSTRSGGNTEAFF.

The chain employs TRBV29-1 and TRBJ2-7; the match to TRBD2 covers 11 bases. Germline V gives CDR1 SQVTM, CDR2 ANQGSEA. Unmatched junction bases numbered 8, after V lost 7 bases and J lost 9 bases. This CDR3 has 12 residues. CDR3 nucleotides: TGCAGCGGCCAGCTAGCGGGAGGTGGGCAGTACTTC. Its protein product is CSGQLAGGGQYF.

The chain uses TRBV27 and TRBJ1-2; D gene ambiguous. The ends were cut back, 2 bases at V and 4 bases at J, with 8 bases in the middle. Per the germline V gene, CDR1 is MNHEY and CDR2 is SMNVEV (reference sequence). The CDR3 contains 13 residues. Here the CDR3 DNA reads TGTGCCAGCAGTTTAAGGTCCACCTATGGCTACACCTTC. Its translation: CASSLRSTYGYTF.

DNA for the CDR3: TGTGCCAGCAGTGAACAGACTAGCGGGGGGGCCCCGAACACCGGGGAGCTGTTTTTT. It codes for CASSEQTSGGAPNTGELFF. The chain employs TRBV2 and TRBJ2-2; 14 bases are shared with TRBD2. The V and J ends lost 2 bases and 0 bases, in that order; junction bases with no gene match: 5. Germline values: CDR1 SNHLY, CDR2 FYNNEI. The CDR3 totals 19 residues. The full variable domain, its missing parts supplied by reference TRBV2 and TRBJ2-2, is EPEVTQTPSHQVTQMGQEVILRCVPISNHLYFYWYRQILGQKVEFLVSFYNNEISEKSEIFDDQFSVERPDGSNFTLKIRSTKLEDSAMYFCASSEQTSGGAPNTGELFFGEGSRLTVL.

The chain links TRBV5-1 to TRBJ2-7, with D tentatively TRBD1 (6 bases). CDR1 and CDR2 (germline): SGHRS, YFSETQ. This CDR3 comprises 13 residues. With 5 bases removed from V and 3 bases from J, the gap between germline ends came to 12 bases. The CDR3: CASSWTANYEQYF. The CDR3 DNA reads as TGCGCCAGCAGTTGGACAGCTAACTACGAGCAGTACTTC. The complete variable domain, with remaining parts taken from reference TRBV5-1 and TRBJ2-7, reads KAGVTQTPRYLIKTRGQQVTLSCSPISGHRSVSWYQQTPGQGLQFLFEYFSETQRNKGNFPGRFSGRQFSNSRSEMNVSTLELGDSALYLCASSWTANYEQYFGPGTRLTVT.

The table lists this clonotype with a few counts. The V and J genes are TRBV4-3 and TRBJ2-7; D is unclear. V lost 3 bases and J lost 5, with 17 bases in between. The CDR3 runs 15 residues. In germline, CDR1 is LGHNA, CDR2 YSLEER. The CDR3 DNA follows: TGCGCCAGCAGCCACGGACGTTCCCCTTCCCACGAGCAGTACTTC. This sequence encodes CASSHGRSPSHEQYF.

This clonotype was recorded a few times. The chain joins TRBV6-5 to TRBJ1-1; TRBD1 matches at 7 bases. The V gene end was trimmed by 5 bases and the J gene end by 0 bases; junction bases not matched to a gene: 6. Looked up from germline, CDR1 is MNHEY and CDR2 is SVGAGI. This CDR3 is 15 amino acids long. CDR3 DNA sequence: TGTGCCAGCAGTCCTAGACAGGGAGTGAACACTGAAGCTTTCTTT. It translates to CASSPRQGVNTEAFF.

This clonotype came up a few times. The chain combines TRBV29-1 with TRBJ2-7, with 13 bases matching TRBD2. CDR1 is SQVTM and CDR2 is ANQGSEA in the germline V gene. This CDR3 comprises 14 residues. V shed 5 bases, J shed 5 bases, and the junction held 6 bases outside the gene matches. This chain's CDR3 is CSVRTGTSGNEQYF. In DNA form, the CDR3 reads TGCAGCGTTCGGACCGGGACTAGCGGGAACGAGCAGTACTTC.

In regard to this clonotype: This may be a read error: a much more frequent sequence differs by one nucleotide. This chain joins TRBV21-1 and TRBJ1-1. TRBV21-1 is given as a pseudogene. This CDR3 has 15 amino acids. DNA for the CDR3: TGTGCCAGCAGCAAAACGGGAGGGCCGGGCCCTGAAGCTTTCTTT. Its protein is CASSKTGGPGPEAFF.

This sequence joins TRBV7-9 and TRBJ2-3, with D uncertain. Trimming shortened V by 2 bases and J by 2 bases, and 11 bases separated the two germline ends. Germline CDR1 SEHNR, CDR2 FQNEAQ (reference sequence). There are 15 residues in the CDR3. CDR3 coding DNA: TGTGCCAGCAGCTTAAGGCTCGGAATCACAGATACGCAGTATTTT. This gives the protein CASSLRLGITDTQYF.

The chain combines TRBV4-1 with TRBJ1-1; D remains ambiguous. The V gene's germline CDR1 is MGHRA and CDR2 YSYEKL. The V end was cut by 0 bases, the J end by 1 base, with 6 bases between. The CDR3 extends over 14 amino acids. The DNA for the CDR3 is TGCGCCAGCAGCCAAGACGGGGAGAACACTGAAGCTTTCTTT. This sequence encodes CASSQDGENTEAFF.

V gene TRBV4-2 combines with J gene TRBJ1-6; D is ambiguous. CDR3 length equals 17 residues. The V end lost 4 bases, the J end lost 8 bases, and 21 bases lay between the germline ends. CDR1 is LGHNA, CDR2 YNFKEQ, per germline. This chain's CDR3 is CASSPQINSGGHSPLHF. In nucleotides, the CDR3 is TGTGCCAGCAGCCCTCAAATTAACTCCGGAGGCCATTCACCCCTCCACTTT.

The chain carries TRBV6-2 or TRBV6-3 and TRBJ2-6, with a weak D call TRBD1 (5 bases). CDR3 length: 17 amino acids. Trimming stripped 2 bases from V and 0 bases from J, with 11 bases between. The germline CDR1 and CDR2 sequences are MNHEY and SVGEGT. In DNA form, the CDR3 reads TGTGCCAGCAGTTACAGGGGATGGTCCTCTGGGGCCAACGTCCTGACTTTC. It is translated as CASSYRGWSSGANVLTF.

This clonotype was seen once. The chain uses TRBV20-1 and TRBJ1-1, with D possibly matching TRBD1 (5 bases). CDR1 is DFQATT and CDR2 is SNEGSKA in the germline V gene (reference sequence). CDR3 length equals 14 residues. CDR3 amino acids: CTIPRAGGITEAFF. The CDR3, as DNA: TGCACTATCCCTAGAGCGGGGGGAATCACTGAAGCTTTCTTT.

This clonotype turned up a few times. V usage is TRBV6-1 and J usage is TRBJ2-5, with D possibly called TRBD1 or TRBD2 (5 bases each). Germline lookup yields CDR1 MNHNS and CDR2 SASEGT. CDR3 length equals 13 residues. Trimming stripped 0 bases from V and 5 bases from J, with 7 bases between. In DNA form, the CDR3 reads TGTGCCAGCAGTGAAGCGGGGGTGGAGACCCAGTACTTC. Translating gives CASSEAGVETQYF.

This clonotype was counted between two and nine times. The V call is TRBV7-9, the J call TRBJ2-5; a possible D gene is TRBD1 (5 bases). V was cut by 1 base and J by 0 bases, with 6 bases left in between. The CDR3 sequence is 14 residues long. Germline assignment: CDR1 SEHNR and CDR2 FQNEAQ (reference sequence). The CDR3 DNA follows: TGTGCCAGCAGCTTAGACAGGAACCAAGAGACCCAGTACTTC. It encodes CASSLDRNQETQYF.

The chain has TRBV4-2 and TRBJ2-3; 7 bases agree with TRBD2. Trimming at V came to 4 bases and at J to 5 bases, leaving 15 bases not matched to a gene. CDR3 length equals 17 residues. Germline V gives CDR1 LGHNA, CDR2 YNFKEQ. CDR3 DNA: TGTGCCAGCAGCCGCCTCCGGGACTACCCAGAGGGAGATACGCAGTATTTT. It is translated as CASSRLRDYPEGDTQYF.

The CDR3 DNA sequence: TGTGCCAGCAAGGGACTAGCGAATTTAGGTGAGCAGTTCTTC. Encoded protein: CASKGLANLGEQFF. This sequence joins TRBV6-6 and TRBJ2-1, with 10 bases fitting TRBD2. This CDR3 region has 14 residues. Germline V CDR1 and CDR2: MNHNY, SVGAGI (reference sequence). J lost 9 bases, V lost 7 bases, and 9 bases had no gene match.

This clonotype was seen a few times. This rearrangement joins TRBV6-5 to TRBJ2-1; 7 bases agree with TRBD1. This CDR3 comprises 15 residues. V shed 5 bases, J shed 8 bases, and the junction held 12 bases outside the gene matches. Germline values: CDR1 MNHEY, CDR2 SVGAGI. As DNA, the CDR3 is TGTGCCAGCAGTCCGTACAGGGGAAATGGGGATGAGCAGTTCTTC. Its protein is CASSPYRGNGDEQFF.

The chain carries TRBV27 and TRBJ1-5; possibly TRBD1 for D (5 bases). V gave up 2 bases and J gave up 6 bases, with 20 bases separating them. This CDR3 region has 17 residues. CDR1 and CDR2 (germline): MNHEY, SMNVEV (reference sequence). CDR3 bases: TGTGCCAGCAGTTTAATAGGGGAGGGGAGGGGTAGTCAGCCCCAGCATTTT. Its translation: CASSLIGEGRGSQPQHF.

This clonotype was counted only a few times. The chain employs TRBV20-1 and TRBJ2-3, with 7 bases matching TRBD2. Germline trimming cut 0 bases from V and 4 bases from J; bases unmatched to any gene: 7. In germline, CDR1 is DFQATT, CDR2 SNEGSKA (reference sequence). This CDR3 has 15 residues. CDR3 protein: CSARDPTSMPDTQYF. The CDR3 DNA sequence: TGCAGTGCTAGAGATCCGACTAGCATGCCAGATACGCAGTATTTT.